This record concerns one TCR beta chain sequence. PCR was performed a second time for about 7 to 11 cycles using a sample-barcoded 5' primer and a J-beta primer mix. TCRdb passed the 5' RACE reads through MiXCR, listing each CDR3 protein once. The data show approximately 1,700,000 distinct CDR3 sequences, about two fifths seen once. These data are taken from a study of blood T cells in healthy people across ages. From germline, CDR1 is DFQATT and CDR2 SNEGSKA (reference sequence). V shed 6 bases, J shed 11 bases, and the junction held 12 bases outside the gene matches. The CDR3 loop spans 12 amino acids.

This rearrangement joins TRBV20-1 to TRBJ2-5; 7 bases line up with TRBD1. This clonotype was sampled from a human donor in good health. Sequencing used blood. CDR3 residues: CSATRQGKIQYF. The CDR3 DNA reads TGCAGTGCAACCCGACAGGGAAAGATTCAGTACTTC.